This TCR beta chain is from a study of T cells after yellow fever vaccination. Trimming at V came to 3 bases and at J to 2 bases, leaving 0 bases not matched to a gene. This CDR3 is built from 13 residues. CDR1 DFQATT and CDR2 SNEGSKA come from the germline V gene (reference sequence). This clonotype was observed a few times. Antigen specificity is unknown. Template-switching 5'RACE yielded the TCR cDNA; a universal primer site and UMIs were added in the process. Each CDR3 protein gets one entry after TCRdb re-called the 5' RACE reads with MiXCR. In the table there are 500,000 to 650,000 distinct CDR3 sequences, 10% to 15% of which are singletons. Findings of the study overall: Only a small proportion of the clonotypes turned up in both the CD4 and the CD8 compartments, likely arising from convergent recombination. The study re-detected most primary-vaccination clones after the booster (96% CD4, just over 85% CD8). Highly abundant clonotypes carried over from the bulk population could end up in FACS-sorted repertoires as contaminants.

J is TRBJ1-5 and V is TRBV20-1; 8 bases fit TRBD1. The material was PBMCs, obtained on the day of the yellow fever booster vaccination. This receptor was identified in a man aged 25-40 years who received the YFV17D yellow fever vaccine. The chain's CDR3 is CSARDRGNQPQHF. CDR3 DNA: TGCAGTGCTAGGGACAGGGGCAATCAGCCCCAGCATTTT.